The sequence of this T cell receptor (beta chain) was determined in a study of PD-1 blockade in classical Hodgkin lymphoma. Study-level findings and limits: Healthy donors were reported to have higher baseline TCR diversity than newly diagnosed patients.

Notes on this clone: Its target is unknown. The junction departs from the called germline gene at one end, perhaps through a read error.

The protocol was immunoSEQ multiplex PCR, while the TCRdb copy is restricted to in-frame clones and leaves out a portion. The table records roughly 5,400 clones, roughly 90% of them present only once. The time point here: newly diagnosed, previously untreated cHL patient sample. Thawed PBMCs were the source of CD8+ T cells, obtained through magnetic negative selection. Source material: CD8+ T cells from blood. The source is a human donor with classical Hodgkin lymphoma.

The CDR3 nucleotides are TGTGCCAGCAGTGACACCGATGCATCCTGCGAGCAGTACTTC. It is translated as CASSDTDASCEQYF. The chain couples TRBV25-1 to TRBJ2-7; D uncertain. The CDR3 runs to 14 residues. Per the germline V gene, CDR1 is MGHDK and CDR2 is SYGVNS.